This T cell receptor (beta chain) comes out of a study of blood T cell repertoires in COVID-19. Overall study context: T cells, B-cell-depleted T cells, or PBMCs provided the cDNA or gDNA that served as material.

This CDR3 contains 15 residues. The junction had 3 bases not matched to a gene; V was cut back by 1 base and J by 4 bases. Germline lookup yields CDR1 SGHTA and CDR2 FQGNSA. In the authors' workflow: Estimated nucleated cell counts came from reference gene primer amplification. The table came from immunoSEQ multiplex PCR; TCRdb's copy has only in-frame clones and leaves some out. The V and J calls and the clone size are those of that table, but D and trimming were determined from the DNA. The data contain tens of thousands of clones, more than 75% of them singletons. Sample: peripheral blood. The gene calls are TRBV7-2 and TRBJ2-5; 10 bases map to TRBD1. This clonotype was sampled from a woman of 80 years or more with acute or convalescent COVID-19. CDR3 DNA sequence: TGTGCCAGCAGCTTAGTGGGGACAGGGGTAGAGACCCAGTACTTC. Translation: CASSLVGTGVETQYF.